The sequence of this T cell receptor (beta chain) was determined in a study of OX40 agonist ivuxolimab in advanced cancers. Study-level information: A male proportion of about 84% was recorded, with mean age around 55 years and range 23 to 79. Partial responses were achieved by three patients: one hepatocellular carcinoma, two cutaneous melanoma. Findings of the study overall: CD4+ and CD8+ T cells in blood underwent clonal expansion by week 6 at 0.1 to 3.0 mg/kg.

Using immunoSEQ multiplex PCR, the repertoire was profiled, and TCRdb retains in-frame clones only, with some absent. The sample consists of 100,000 or so clones, around 90% of them appearing once. A remark on this clone: No antigen is known for it.

The CDR3 runs 17 residues. Trimming cost V 5 bases and J 5 bases; bases outside gene matches: 11. Looked up from germline, CDR1 is SGHTA and CDR2 is FQGNSA. The specimen comprised CD4+ or CD8+ T cells sorted from blood, sampled in a trial of the OX40 agonist ivuxolimab. The TCR originated in an adult with an advanced solid tumor such as melanoma, head and neck, liver or kidney cancer. This chain uses TRBV7-2 with TRBJ2-7; 14 nucleotides agree with TRBD2. The CDR3: CASSVRWGLAGEDEQYF. DNA for the CDR3: TGTGCCAGCAGCGTTCGATGGGGACTAGCGGGAGAGGACGAGCAGTACTTC.